The T cell receptor beta chain described here comes from a study of T cells in Graves' hyperthyroidism and ophthalmopathy (dated by TCRdb to the late 2010s). Regarding the study in general: Peripheral blood was sampled at the time of initial diagnosis, prior to any treatment. The study also compared thyroid tissue and blood T-cell repertoires from a handful of Graves' hyperthyroidism patients. For training and testing, the 100 patients in the discovery cohort were randomly divided in a 7:3 ratio. After sampling, hyperthyroidism patients received methimazole starting at 30 mg daily, and ophthalmopathy patients received high-dose intravenous methylprednisolone. According to the paper, TCR Vbeta CDR3 sequencing was carried out on some 140 peripheral blood samples, which came from fewer than 50 ophthalmopathy, 75 to 80 hyperthyroidism and roughly 17 progressor patients. Whether ophthalmopathy could be predicted prospectively was tested in an independent validation cohort made up of under 20 hyperthyroidism patients plus 17 patients who later progressed to ophthalmopathy. To identify TCR V-J signatures that set the groups apart, the researchers used a discovery cohort of about a hundred patients, made up of about 44 with Graves' ophthalmopathy and 57 with stable Graves' hyperthyroidism. Points the paper makes about the study in general: In validation, the model predicted progression to ophthalmopathy a median of 6.5 months before onset, with over 60% sensitivity and about 75% specificity. Blood samples also contained most of the expanded thyroid clonotypes (frequency above 0.001), which suggests that blood repertoires may reflect thyroid immune responses. No statistical method was used to set the sample size in advance, and investigators knew the group allocation. Ophthalmopathy was separated from stable hyperthyroidism by a 13 V-J signature model, with over 85% sensitivity and approximately 81% specificity obtained in cross-validation and 80%/75% obtained in testing.

The TCR beta CDR3 regions were amplified from the RNA transcripts. The first round of RT-PCR for the TCR CDR3 was performed with the HTBI primer set and the Qiagen OneStep RT-PCR kit. A second multiplex PCR round built the libraries, followed by size selection and purification. The libraries were sequenced on an Illumina HiSeq2000 using paired-end 100 bp reads. As for the original processing: SOAPnuke was used to process the raw data, throwing out any read that contained adapters or uncalled bases, had a mean Phred below 15, or lacked an exact constant-primer or identifier match. High-quality paired reads were merged using COPE v1.2.5, and each unique nucleotide sequence was defined as a clonotype. Clonotypes were aligned to IMGT TRBV, TRBD and TRBJ reference segments using MiTCR v1.1. Analysis was restricted to V-J combinations with a frequency above 0.0001, which covered about 99% of repertoires. The TCS score was defined as F50 (clonal expansion) divided by E x V (chaos), with BLOSUM62-based TCRdist calculated between CDR3 peptides within each V-J. Welch's t-statistics and random forest reduced 450 to 600 V-J features to some 14, which were used in a naive Bayes classifier (R e1071). Using fastp at Q25 and MiXCR, TCRdb reprocessed the public reads and kept productive beta chains. Rows merge per CDR3 protein into single entries with the most common DNA and genes. The V and J calls shown here were made by TCRdb, not taken from the authors' results. The sample records about 500,000 distinct CDR3 sequences, 15% to 20% of which are singletons. The top ten hold about 29% of the sample.

The CDR1 and CDR2 encoded by the germline V gene are ENHRY and SYGVKD. V sheds 3 bases and J sheds 12 bases, leaving 12 bases between their ends. The CDR3 covers 13 residues, taking in both the cysteine and the phenylalanine. Just CDR3 DNA is preserved here, 39 bases in frame from base 1. Ophthalmopathy patients had moderately to severely active disease, with a Clinical Activity Score of 3 or more, a NOSPECS grade of 4 or more, and a disease duration of less than 3 months. Exclusion was applied to patients with uncontrolled infections, other autoimmune diseases, pregnancy or lactation. Clinical symptoms, serum thyroxine and TRAb, thyroid ultrasound, and orbital computed tomography formed the basis for the diagnoses. PBMCs were separated from roughly 10 ml of fresh peripheral blood using Ficoll-Paque density gradient centrifugation. Trizol reagent was used to extract total RNA, and RNA quality was then checked on an Agilent 2100 Bioanalyzer.

With respect to this clonotype: It has no known antigen specificity. Nothing much larger sits one base from this clone, and base qualities are not available.

This TCR was recovered from a woman aged 25-40 years with Graves' ophthalmopathy. The chain uses TRBV10-3 and TRBJ1-6; a confident D gene designation cannot be given. The sample consisted of blood. The CDR3 corresponds to CAISDGIGEPLHF. At the DNA level, the sequence is TGTGCCATCAGTGACGGGATCGGAGAACCCCTCCACTTT.